A selection of T cell receptor beta chains follows, all from one sample in a study of CD8 T cells in ankylosing spondylitis. TCRdb processed the 5' RACE reads anew with MiXCR; each CDR3 protein has one entry. The sample consists of hundreds of thousands of distinct CDR3 sequences, roughly 17% of them appearing once. The sample taken for sequencing was blood, either unsorted or a sorted T cell fraction (not recorded which). The receptors come from a male donor with ankylosing spondylitis. Each CDR3 is given with its conserved first and last residue. Each record gives: V gene, clone size, D gene, J gene, CDR3 length, CDR3 DNA, CDR3 protein. D genes are given only for firm matches. Clone size is shown for a subset of rows, as once, few, many or a class of expanded clone.

TRBV28	.	TRBD1	TRBJ2-7	18	TGTGCCAGCAGGCCCCCCTTGGGTAGGGGACAGGGACAGTACGAGCAGTACTTC	CASRPPLGRGQGQYEQYF
TRBV28	.	TRBD2	TRBJ2-7	12	TGTGCCAGCACCGGGACTAGAAACGAGCAGTACTTC	CASTGTRNEQYF
TRBV7-3	few	.	TRBJ1-2	13	TGTGCCAGCAGCTTATCAGGGCTGGATGGCTACACCTTC	CASSLSGLDGYTF
TRBV5-1	many	.	TRBJ1-4	14	TGCGCCAGCAGCATGGGCCATTCTAATGAAAAACTGTTTTTT	CASSMGHSNEKLFF
TRBV20-1	.	TRBD2	TRBJ2-3	17	TGCAGTGCTTACGGGACTAGCGGGACCTCGGGGGCAGATACGCAGTATTTT	CSAYGTSGTSGADTQYF
TRBV21-1	.	.	TRBJ2-7	19	TGTGCCAGCAGCACCTCGCTCACCAGCCAACAGGGGGTTGTCTATGAGCAGTACTTC	CASSTSLTSQQGVVYEQYF
TRBV5-6	few	TRBD1	TRBJ2-3	14	TGTGCCAGCAGCTCCGGGACAGGGTTAGATACGCAGTATTTT	CASSSGTGLDTQYF
TRBV20-1	few	.	TRBJ2-5	12	TGCAGTGGCTCGGACCGTGAAGAGACCCAGTACTTC	CSGSDREETQYF
TRBV12-3/TRBV12-4	few	.	TRBJ2-2	15	TGTGCCAGCAGGGCACCAGGGGCGAACACCGGGGAGCTGTTTTTT	CASRAPGANTGELFF
TRBV6-1	few	.	TRBJ2-7	14	TGTGCCAGCAAAGACAGTCTCACCCTCTACGAGCAGTACTTC	CASKDSLTLYEQYF
TRBV29-1	.	TRBD2	TRBJ2-3	16	TGCAGCGTTGTGGGAGGCCCCCGGGCGGGAGTAGATACGCAGTATTTT	CSVVGGPRAGVDTQYF
TRBV20-1	few	.	TRBJ2-7	11	TGCAGTGCTAGTCTCGACTACGAGCAGTACTTC	CSASLDYEQYF
TRBV5-1	.	TRBD2	TRBJ2-3	15	TGCGCCAGCAGCTTGGCGGGACTAGACACAGATACGCAGTATTTT	CASSLAGLDTDTQYF
TRBV6-1	many	TRBD1	TRBJ1-3	13	TGTGCCAGCAGTCCGGACAGGACGAACACCATATATTTT	CASSPDRTNTIYF
TRBV24-1	many	.	TRBJ2-3	18	TGTGCCACCAGTGATTTCCTATCGGTTGGCGGTACCACAGATACGCAGTATTTT	CATSDFLSVGGTTDTQYF
TRBV5-5	few	TRBD2	TRBJ2-1	15	TGTGCCAGCAGCACCACTAGCGGGAGAATCAATGAGCAGTTCTTC	CASSTTSGRINEQFF
TRBV2	.	TRBD2	TRBJ2-3	17	TGTGCCAGCAGTGAACGTAGCGGGGGGGCCAAAACAGATACGCAGTATTTT	CASSERSGGAKTDTQYF
TRBV7-2	.	.	TRBJ2-3	14	TGTGCCAGCAGCTCCGTCAGTAGCACAGATACGCAGTATTTT	CASSSVSSTDTQYF
TRBV11-2	few	.	TRBJ1-1	13	TGTGCCAGCACTCCCGGGGCCCACACTGAAGCTTTCTTT	CASTPGAHTEAFF
TRBV18	few	.	TRBJ1-6	18	TGTGCCAGCTCACCATTCTCCACCGCCGGGAGTTATAATTCACCCCTCCACTTT	CASSPFSTAGSYNSPLHF
TRBV2	.	TRBD1	TRBJ1-4	15	TGTGCCAGCAGTGTCGGACAGGGGGATCGGGAAAAACTGTTTTTT	CASSVGQGDREKLFF
TRBV10-2	few	TRBD2	TRBJ2-1	13	TGCGCCAGCAGTGCGGGGGGGGTTAATGAGCAGTTCTTC	CASSAGGVNEQFF
TRBV29-1	few	.	TRBJ1-1	13	TGCAGCGCTACAAAAGGACAGAACACTGAAGCTTTCTTT	CSATKGQNTEAFF
TRBV18	.	TRBD1	TRBJ1-5	15	TGTGCCAGCTCACCGCAGACAGGGTACAATCAGCCCCAGCATTTT	CASSPQTGYNQPQHF
TRBV6-1	.	TRBD1	TRBJ2-1	15	TGTGCCAGCAGCACCGACAGGGGTACCTACAATGAGCAGTTCTTC	CASSTDRGTYNEQFF
TRBV6-1	.	.	TRBJ1-5	13	TGTGCCAGCAGGGACAGACGGAATCAGCCCCAGCATTTT	CASRDRRNQPQHF
TRBV27	few	.	TRBJ2-3	12	TGTGCCAGCAGTTTATTCGGGGATACGCAGTATTTT	CASSLFGDTQYF
TRBV7-7	.	TRBD2	TRBJ2-1	16	TGTGCCAGCAGCTTACTAGCGGGAGGGCCGGGGGGTGAGCAGTTCTTC	CASSLLAGGPGGEQFF
TRBV28	.	.	TRBJ1-2	11	TGTGCCAGCAAAAGGGCCGATGGCTACACCTTC	CASKRADGYTF
TRBV4-1	few	.	TRBJ2-7	16	TGCGCCAGCAGCCAAGAAAGAGTATCCAGCTCCTACGAGCAGTACTTC	CASSQERVSSSYEQYF
TRBV5-1	.	.	TRBJ2-7	15	TGCGCCAGCAGCTTGGCTCCATCGCAGGGTTACGAGCAGTACTTC	CASSLAPSQGYEQYF
TRBV3-1	many	TRBD2	TRBJ2-2	16	TGTGCCAGCAGCCAAGATAGGGCTAGCGGGATCGGGGAGCTGTTTTTT	CASSQDRASGIGELFF
TRBV7-2	few	.	TRBJ2-2	15	TGTGCCAGCAGCCCCTCGAGGGCAGGGACCGGGGAGCTGTTTTTT	CASSPSRAGTGELFF
TRBV12-3/TRBV12-4	few	TRBD2	TRBJ2-3	16	TGTGCCAGCAGTTATCCGGGACTAGCCTTGGCGGATACGCAGTATTTT	CASSYPGLALADTQYF
TRBV4-1	.	TRBD2	TRBJ2-1	16	TGCGCCAGCAGCCACACTCCTTCGACTAGCGCCCATGAGCAGTTCTTC	CASSHTPSTSAHEQFF
TRBV28	.	.	TRBJ1-6	16	TGTGCCAGCAGTTTTCCCCGAAAGAGTAACAATTCACCCCTCCACTTT	CASSFPRKSNNSPLHF
TRBV9	.	.	TRBJ2-3	16	TGTGCCAGCAGCGTAGGAAGTGCGAGCCAATTAGATACGCAGTATTTT	CASSVGSASQLDTQYF
TRBV5-1	.	.	TRBJ1-2	14	TGCGCCAGCAGCCCAACACAGGGTCTGGGCGGCTACACCTTC	CASSPTQGLGGYTF
TRBV16	many	.	TRBJ1-1	15	TGTGCCAGCAGCCAATCTCGGGTCTCGAACACTGAAGCTTTCTTT	CASSQSRVSNTEAFF
TRBV7-2	.	.	TRBJ1-6	15	TGTGCCAGCAGAAGGACCAGAACACTTAATTCACCCCTCCACTTT	CASRRTRTLNSPLHF
TRBV12-3/TRBV12-4	.	.	TRBJ1-4	14	TGTGCCAGCAGTCTTTACGGTGGTAATGAAAAACTGTTTTTT	CASSLYGGNEKLFF
TRBV20-1	.	TRBD2	TRBJ2-1	20	TGCAGTGCTAGGCCCCCTTTGGGACTAGCGGGGAGACCCAGCGGGAGTGAGCAGTTCTTC	CSARPPLGLAGRPSGSEQFF
TRBV7-9	.	.	TRBJ1-2	15	TGTGCCAGCAGCTTTTCGGGGGGAGAAGCCAGCGGCTACACCTTC	CASSFSGGEASGYTF
TRBV6-5	few	.	TRBJ2-7	13	TGTGCCAGCAGGTCCTCGAGGGGCTACGAGCAGTACTTC	CASRSSRGYEQYF
TRBV4-2	few	TRBD2	TRBJ2-7	18	TGTGCCAGCAGCCAGGGTAGCGGGAGGGCCCCCTGGGATATCGAGCAGTACTTC	CASSQGSGRAPWDIEQYF
TRBV12-3/TRBV12-4	few	.	TRBJ1-1	14	TGTGCCAGCAGTTGGGACGGTATGAACACTGAAGCTTTCTTT	CASSWDGMNTEAFF
TRBV9	few	.	TRBJ1-4	14	TGTGCCAGCAGCGGCGAGGACGGGTCTGAAAAACTGTTTTTT	CASSGEDGSEKLFF
TRBV20-1	.	.	TRBJ1-5	15	TGCAGTGCTAGAGAGACAGGTAGGACCCCTCAGCCCCAGCATTTT	CSARETGRTPQPQHF
TRBV12-5	few	.	TRBJ1-5	12	TGTGCTAGTGGTTTGGTACTTCAGCCCCAGCATTTT	CASGLVLQPQHF
TRBV20-1	.	TRBD2	TRBJ2-1	15	TGCAGTGCTAGTTCGGGGCTAGCGGGAGGCAATGAGCAGTTCTTC	CSASSGLAGGNEQFF
TRBV5-1	few	TRBD1	TRBJ2-1	15	TGCGCCAGCAGCATAGGGACAGCCTCCTACAATGAGCAGTTCTTC	CASSIGTASYNEQFF
TRBV20-1	.	.	TRBJ2-7	13	TGCAGTGCTAGAGGGGTAGCTTCCTACGAGCAGTACTTC	CSARGVASYEQYF
TRBV7-8	few	TRBD1	TRBJ1-1	13	TGTGCCAGCAGCTCCCACAGGGGGACTGAAGCTTTCTTT	CASSSHRGTEAFF
TRBV13	once	.	TRBJ2-3	16	TGTGCCAGCAGCTTAGTTAAGGCATCTAGCACAGATACGCAGTATTTT	CASSLVKASSTDTQYF
TRBV7-2	few	.	TRBJ2-1	15	TGTGCCAGCAGCCAAGTAAGGGGCCAATACAATGAGCAGTTCTTC	CASSQVRGQYNEQFF
TRBV29-1	once	.	TRBJ2-7	12	TGCAGCGTTAGGTCCCAGACCTACGAGCAGTACTTC	CSVRSQTYEQYF
TRBV20-1	few	.	TRBJ1-1	13	TGCAGTGCTACCGTAGGGGGGCGCACTGAAGCTTTCTTT	CSATVGGRTEAFF